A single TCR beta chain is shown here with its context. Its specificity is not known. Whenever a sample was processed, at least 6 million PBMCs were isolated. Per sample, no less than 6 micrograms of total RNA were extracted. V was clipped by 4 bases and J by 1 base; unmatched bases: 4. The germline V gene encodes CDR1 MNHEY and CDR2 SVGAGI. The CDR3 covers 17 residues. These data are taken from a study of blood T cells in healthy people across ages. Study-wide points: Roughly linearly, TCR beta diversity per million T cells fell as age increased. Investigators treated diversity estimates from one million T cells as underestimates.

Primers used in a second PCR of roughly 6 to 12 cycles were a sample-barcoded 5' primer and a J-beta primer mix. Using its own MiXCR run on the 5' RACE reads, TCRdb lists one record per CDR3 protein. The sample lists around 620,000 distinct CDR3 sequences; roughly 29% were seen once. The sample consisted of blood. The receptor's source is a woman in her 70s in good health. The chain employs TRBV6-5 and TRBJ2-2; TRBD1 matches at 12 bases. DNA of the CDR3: TGTGCCAGCAGTTCCAGGGACAGGGGGCGGAACACCGGGGAGCTGTTTTTT. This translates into CASSSRDRGRNTGELFF.